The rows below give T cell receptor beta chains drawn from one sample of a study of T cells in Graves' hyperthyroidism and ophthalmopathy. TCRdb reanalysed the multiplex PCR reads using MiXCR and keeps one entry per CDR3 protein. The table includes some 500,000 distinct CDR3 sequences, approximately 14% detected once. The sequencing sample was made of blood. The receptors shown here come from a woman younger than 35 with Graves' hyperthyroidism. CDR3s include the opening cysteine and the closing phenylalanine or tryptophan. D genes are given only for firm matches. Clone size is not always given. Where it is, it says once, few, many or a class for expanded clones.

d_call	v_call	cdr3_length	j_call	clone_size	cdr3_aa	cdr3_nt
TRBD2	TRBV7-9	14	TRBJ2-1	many	CASGLGGSYNEQFF	TGTGCCAGCGGCCTCGGGGGGTCCTACAATGAGCAGTTCTTC
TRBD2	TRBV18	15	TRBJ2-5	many	CASSPSGRPQETQYF	TGTGCCAGCTCACCTAGCGGGAGACCCCAAGAGACCCAGTACTTC
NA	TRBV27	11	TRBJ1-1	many	CASILNTEAFF	TGTGCCAGCATATTGAACACTGAAGCTTTCTTT
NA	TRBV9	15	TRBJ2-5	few	CASSVAAGSEETQYF	TGTGCCAGCAGCGTAGCCGCAGGGTCGGAGGAGACCCAGTACTTC
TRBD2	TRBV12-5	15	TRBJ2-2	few	CASGLGTSDTGELFF	TGTGCTAGTGGTTTAGGGACTAGCGACACCGGGGAGCTGTTTTTT
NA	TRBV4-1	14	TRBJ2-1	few	CASSLAGRGDEQFF	TGCGCCAGCAGCTTAGCGGGCAGGGGCGATGAGCAGTTCTTC
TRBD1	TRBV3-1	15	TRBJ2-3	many	CASSHLDRGPDTQYF	TGTGCCAGCAGCCACCTGGACAGGGGGCCAGATACGCAGTATTTT
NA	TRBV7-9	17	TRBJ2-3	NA	CASSSPEGGGHTDTQYF	TGTGCCAGCAGCTCCCCCGAGGGGGGGGGCCACACAGATACGCAGTATTTT
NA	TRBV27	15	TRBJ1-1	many	CASRTKMIMNTEAFF	TGTGCCAGCAGAACCAAAATGATCATGAACACTGAAGCTTTCTTT
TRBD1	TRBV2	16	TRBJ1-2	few	CLPSGRPTGVDYGYTF	TGTTTACCCTCGGGGAGACCGACAGGGGTTGACTATGGCTACACCTTC
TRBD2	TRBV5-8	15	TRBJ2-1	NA	CASSPFSRGRDEQFF	TGTGCCAGCAGCCCCTTTAGCCGCGGGAGGGATGAGCAGTTCTTC
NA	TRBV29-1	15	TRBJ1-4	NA	CSARGVNGANEKLFF	TGCAGCGCCAGGGGAGTAAACGGGGCTAATGAAAAACTGTTTTTT
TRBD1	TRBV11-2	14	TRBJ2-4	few	CASSSTGNRNIQYF	TGTGCCAGCAGCTCGACAGGGAATAGGAACATTCAGTACTTC
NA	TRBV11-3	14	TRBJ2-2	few	CASRGRRNTGELFF	TGTGCCAGCAGGGGACGGAGGAACACCGGGGAGCTGTTTTTT
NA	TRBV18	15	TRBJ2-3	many	CASSPEATRHSTQYF	TGTGCCAGCTCACCGGAGGCCACTAGACATAGTACGCAGTATTTT
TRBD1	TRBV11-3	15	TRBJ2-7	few	CASSLSTGDAYEQYF	TGTGCCAGCAGCCTTTCGACAGGGGATGCCTACGAGCAGTACTTC
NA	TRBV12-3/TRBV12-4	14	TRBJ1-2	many	CASSLAQTGYGYTF	TGTGCCAGCAGTTTAGCCCAAACAGGATATGGCTACACCTTC
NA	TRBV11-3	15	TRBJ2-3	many	CASSLRGLPTDTQYF	TGTGCCAGCAGCCTGAGGGGGTTACCCACAGATACGCAGTATTTT
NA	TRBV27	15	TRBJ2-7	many	CASRDSIFEGYEQYF	TGTGCCAGCAGGGACTCCATATTCGAGGGGTACGAGCAGTACTTC
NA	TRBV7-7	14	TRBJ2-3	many	CASSFGRGTDTQYF	TGTGCCAGCAGCTTCGGCCGAGGCACAGATACGCAGTATTTT
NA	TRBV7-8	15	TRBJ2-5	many	CASSPQVASRETQYF	TGTGCCAGCAGCCCACAGGTGGCCTCGCGGGAGACCCAGTACTTC
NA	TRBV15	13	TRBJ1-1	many	CATSRGMNTEAFF	TGTGCCACCAGCAGAGGAATGAACACTGAAGCTTTCTTT
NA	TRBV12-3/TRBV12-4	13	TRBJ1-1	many	CASRGAGYTEAFF	TGTGCCAGCAGAGGGGCAGGGTACACTGAAGCTTTCTTT
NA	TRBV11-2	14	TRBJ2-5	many	CASSFREVKETQYF	TGTGCCAGCAGCTTCAGGGAAGTGAAGGAGACCCAGTACTTC
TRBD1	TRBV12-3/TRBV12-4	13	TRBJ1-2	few	CASRATGVYGHTF	TGTGCCAGCAGAGCGACAGGGGTCTATGGCCACACCTTC
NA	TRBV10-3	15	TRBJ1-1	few	CAISDQQRGNTEAFF	TGTGCCATCAGTGACCAGCAGAGGGGTAACACTGAAGCTTTCTTT
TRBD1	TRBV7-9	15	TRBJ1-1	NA	CASSLRQGADTEAFF	TGTGCCAGCAGCTTACGACAGGGGGCGGACACTGAAGCTTTCTTT
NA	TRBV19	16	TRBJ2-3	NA	CASSLPSLADTDTQYF	TGTGCCAGTAGTCTCCCTTCGCTAGCTGATACAGATACGCAGTATTTT
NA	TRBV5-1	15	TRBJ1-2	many	CASSFSGAKDYGYTF	TGCGCCAGCAGCTTCTCCGGGGCGAAGGACTATGGCTACACCTTC
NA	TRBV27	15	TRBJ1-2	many	CASSLSVISPLGYTF	TGTGCCAGCAGTTTATCGGTAATCAGTCCTCTTGGCTACACCTTC
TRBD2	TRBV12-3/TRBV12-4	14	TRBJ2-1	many	CGSVRLAGGNEQFF	TGTGGCAGCGTCCGGCTAGCGGGAGGGAATGAGCAGTTCTTC
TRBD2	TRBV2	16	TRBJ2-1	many	CASSDFARGGGTEQFF	TGTGCCAGCAGTGACTTCGCGAGAGGCGGGGGGACTGAGCAGTTCTTC
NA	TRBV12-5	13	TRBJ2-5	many	CASLQSTQETQYF	TGTGCTAGTCTACAGAGCACTCAAGAGACCCAGTACTTC
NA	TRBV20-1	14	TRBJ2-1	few	CSAPKVGVLNEQFF	TGCAGTGCACCCAAAGTCGGGGTACTCAATGAGCAGTTCTTC
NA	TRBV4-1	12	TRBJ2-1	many	CASSQVGDEQFF	TGCGCCAGCAGCCAAGTTGGGGATGAGCAGTTCTTC